This T cell receptor beta chain is drawn from a study of HIV-infected patients and healthy controls. The CDR3 length is 15 residues. Germline V lookup: CDR1 MNHEY, CDR2 SVGEGT. With V trimmed by 8 bases and J by 3 bases, 12 bases remained unmatched. Antiretroviral therapy had run roughly three months, about 14 weeks, before follow-up blood collection. Whole blood was used without fractionation, so all unsorted peripheral T cells were included. About 540 ng RNA was reverse transcribed with alpha and beta constant-region primers. Separate chain-specific third strand synthesis with multiplexing indices produced the alpha and beta libraries. In TCRdb, the 5' RACE reads were re-called with MiXCR into one record per CDR3 protein. Among about 5,700 distinct CDR3 sequences listed, about 10% were seen once. Whole-study findings and limits: Compared with controls, mean Gini indices were significantly raised in HIV-infected repertoires, possibly indicating oligoclonality. In healthy controls, MAIT alpha CDR3s were common; in HIV+ repertoires, severely depleted.

As to this clonotype: Its target is unknown.

The source is an adult with HIV infection. The chain couples TRBV6-2 or TRBV6-3 to TRBJ2-7; 8 bases match TRBD2. The specimen was blood, collected during antiretroviral therapy. CDR3 in amino acids: CASSPRAAGVYEQYF. The CDR3 nucleotides read TGTGCCAGCTCTCCGAGAGCAGCGGGAGTCTACGAGCAGTACTTC.